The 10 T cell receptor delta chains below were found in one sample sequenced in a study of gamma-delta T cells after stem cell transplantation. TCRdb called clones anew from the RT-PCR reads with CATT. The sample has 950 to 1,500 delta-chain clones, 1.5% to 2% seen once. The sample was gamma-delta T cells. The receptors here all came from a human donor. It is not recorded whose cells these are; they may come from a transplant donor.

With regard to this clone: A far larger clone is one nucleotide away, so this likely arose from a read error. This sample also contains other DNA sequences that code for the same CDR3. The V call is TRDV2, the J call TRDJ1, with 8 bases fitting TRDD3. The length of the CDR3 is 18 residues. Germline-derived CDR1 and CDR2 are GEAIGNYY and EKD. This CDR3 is CACDTLVTGGQYTDKLIF. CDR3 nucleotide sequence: TGTGCCTGCGACACGTTGGTTACTGGGGGCCAGTACACCGATAAACTCATCTTT.

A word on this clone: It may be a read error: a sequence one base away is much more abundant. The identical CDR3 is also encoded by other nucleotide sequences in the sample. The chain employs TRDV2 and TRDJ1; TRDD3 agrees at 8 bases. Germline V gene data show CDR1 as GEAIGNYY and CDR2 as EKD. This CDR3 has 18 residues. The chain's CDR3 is CACDTVLGETRNTDKLIF. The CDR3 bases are TGTGCCTGCGACACCGTTCTGGGGGAAACTCGGAACACCGATAAACTCATCTTT.

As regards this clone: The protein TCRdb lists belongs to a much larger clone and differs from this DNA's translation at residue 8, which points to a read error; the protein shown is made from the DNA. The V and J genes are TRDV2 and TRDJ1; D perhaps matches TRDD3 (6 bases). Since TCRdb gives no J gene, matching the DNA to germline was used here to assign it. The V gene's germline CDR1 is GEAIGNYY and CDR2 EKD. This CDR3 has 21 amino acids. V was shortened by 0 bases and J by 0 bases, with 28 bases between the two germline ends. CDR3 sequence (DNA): TGTGCCTGTGACACCGTAAAAACTGTAGGGGGACCAAACCTGTACACCGATAAACTCATCTTT. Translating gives CACDTVKTVGGPNLYTDKLIF.

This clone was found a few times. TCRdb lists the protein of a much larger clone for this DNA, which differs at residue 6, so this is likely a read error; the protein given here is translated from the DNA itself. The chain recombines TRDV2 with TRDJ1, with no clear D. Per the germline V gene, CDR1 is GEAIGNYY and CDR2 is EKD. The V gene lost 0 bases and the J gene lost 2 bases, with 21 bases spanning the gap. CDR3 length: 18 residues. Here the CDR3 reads CACDTAGSVPGTTDKLIF. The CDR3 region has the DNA TGTGCCTGTGACACCGCAGGATCAGTACCCGGTACGACCGATAAACTCATCTTT.

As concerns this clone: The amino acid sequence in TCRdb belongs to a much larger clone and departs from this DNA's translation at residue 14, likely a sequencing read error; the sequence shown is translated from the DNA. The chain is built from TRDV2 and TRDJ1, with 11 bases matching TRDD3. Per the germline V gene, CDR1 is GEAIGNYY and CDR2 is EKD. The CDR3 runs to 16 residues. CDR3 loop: CACDTVVGDTPKKPIF. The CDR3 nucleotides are TGTGCCTGTGACACCGTGGTGGGGGATACGCCAAAGAAACCCATCTTT.

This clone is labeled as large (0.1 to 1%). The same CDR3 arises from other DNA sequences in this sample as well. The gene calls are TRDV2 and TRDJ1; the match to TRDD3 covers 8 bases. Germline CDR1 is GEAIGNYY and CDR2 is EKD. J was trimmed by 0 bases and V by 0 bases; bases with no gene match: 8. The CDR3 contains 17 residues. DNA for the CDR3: TGTGCCTGTGACACCGTCGGACTGGGGGGAAACACCGATAAACTCATCTTT. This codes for CACDTVGLGGNTDKLIF.

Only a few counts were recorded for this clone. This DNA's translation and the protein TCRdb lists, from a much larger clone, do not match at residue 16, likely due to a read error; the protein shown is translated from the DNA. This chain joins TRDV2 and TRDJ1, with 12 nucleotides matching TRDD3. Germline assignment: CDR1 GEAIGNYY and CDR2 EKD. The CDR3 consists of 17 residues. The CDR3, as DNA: TGTGCCTGTGACACGGTCGGGCTGGGGGATACGACCGATAAACTCACCTTT. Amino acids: CACDTVGLGDTTDKLTF.

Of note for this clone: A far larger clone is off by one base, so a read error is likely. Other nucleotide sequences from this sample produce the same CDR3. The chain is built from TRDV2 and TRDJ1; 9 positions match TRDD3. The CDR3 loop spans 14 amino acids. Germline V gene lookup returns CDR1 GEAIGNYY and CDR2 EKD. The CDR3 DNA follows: TGTGCCTCTGACAAACTGGGGGACACCGATAAGCTCATCTTT. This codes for CASDKLGDTDKLIF.

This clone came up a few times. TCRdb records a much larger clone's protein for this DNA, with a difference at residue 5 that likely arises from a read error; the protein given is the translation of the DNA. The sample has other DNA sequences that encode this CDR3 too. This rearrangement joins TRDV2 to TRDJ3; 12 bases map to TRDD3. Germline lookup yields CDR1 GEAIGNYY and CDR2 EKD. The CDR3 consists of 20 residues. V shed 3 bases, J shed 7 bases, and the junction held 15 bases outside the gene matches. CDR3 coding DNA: TGTGCCTGTGACCCCGCGGACCTGGGGGATACGCATAAAGACACCCGACAGATGTTTTTC. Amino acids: CACDPADLGDTHKDTRQMFF.

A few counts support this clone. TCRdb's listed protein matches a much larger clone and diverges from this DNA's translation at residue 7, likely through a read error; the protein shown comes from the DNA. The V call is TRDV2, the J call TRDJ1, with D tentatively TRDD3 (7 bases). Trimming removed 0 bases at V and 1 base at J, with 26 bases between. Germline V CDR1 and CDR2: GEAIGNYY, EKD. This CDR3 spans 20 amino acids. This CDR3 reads CACDTVPFLKAGGITDKLIF. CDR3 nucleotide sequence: TGTGCCTGTGACACCGTTCCTTTCCTAAAGGCTGGGGGGATCACCGATAAACTCATCTTT.